This TCR beta chain was observed in a study of cytomegalovirus exposure and HLA in healthy donors. Findings and limits, study-wide: TCR association rates varied by HLA locus in a later analysis, with DRB1 highest and HLA-C lowest. Published work reported that the classifier diagnosed cytomegalovirus status with high specificity and sensitivity.

The CDR3 covers 16 residues. The V gene's germline CDR1 is MGHDK and CDR2 SYGVNS. The germline V and J ends were trimmed by 0 bases and 0 bases, with 9 bases remaining between them. Of note for this clone: The antigen is unknown.

Researchers ran the PCR with 60 Vbeta and 13 Jbeta primers. TCRdb's table, derived via immunoSEQ multiplex PCR, lists solely in-frame clones and lacks some. The sample lists about 140,000 clones; 55% to 80% were seen once. The sample consisted of PBMCs. This clonotype was sampled from a human donor in good health. This chain joins TRBV25-1 and TRBJ2-1; the D is unclear. CDR3 coding DNA: TGTGCCAGCAGTGAATATTTCTCAGTCTCCTACAATGAGCAGTTCTTC. Residues: CASSEYFSVSYNEQFF. The full variable domain, rest sourced from reference TRBV25-1 and TRBJ2-1, is EADIYQTPRYLVIGTGKKITLECSQTMGHDKMYWYQQDPGMELHLIHYSYGVNSTEKGDLSSESTVSRIRTEHFPLTLESARPSHTSQYLCASSEYFSVSYNEQFFGPGTRLTVL.